Each of the 21 T cell receptor beta chains below was sequenced from the same sample in a study of beta chain features in type 1 diabetes. The study, taken as a whole, reports: Within each of all four CD4+ subsets, Type 1 diabetes patients had TCRB CDR3s that were moderately but significantly shorter.

Expressed TCRB transcripts were sequenced because the entire RNA isolate underwent reverse transcription. Here immunoSEQ multiplex PCR was the method, and the copy in TCRdb shows in-frame clones only, minus some. The sample records 640,000 or so clones, roughly 12% being singletons. Their antigen targets remain unknown. Material for sequencing was naive CD4+ T cells from blood. The receptors were gathered from a man aged 18 to 30 with type 1 diabetes.

This clone has just a few counts. V gene TRBV4-1 combines with J gene TRBJ1-6, with D possibly being TRBD1 (5 bases). The length of the CDR3 is 16 residues. Trimming stripped 5 bases from V and 5 bases from J, with 16 bases between. CDR1 and CDR2 (germline): MGHRA, YSYEKL. In nucleotides, the CDR3 is TGCGCCAGCAGCAGGTTGGGGGGATCTGATAATTCACCCCTCCACTTT. It codes for CASSRLGGSDNSPLHF.

The V and J genes are TRBV19 and TRBJ1-2; D unclear. The length of the CDR3 is 14 residues. CDR1 is LNHDA, CDR2 SQIVND, per germline (reference sequence). V lost 3 bases, J lost 4 bases, and 12 bases lay in between. CDR3 sequence: CASSIDVSPYGYTF. Here the CDR3 DNA reads TGTGCCAGTAGTATCGACGTCAGCCCCTATGGCTACACCTTC.

The J gene is TRBJ1-2, the V gene TRBV6-6, with D uncertain. This CDR3 has 14 amino acids. Trimming removed 2 bases from V and 5 bases from J, with 12 bases in between. The germline V gene encodes CDR1 MNHNY and CDR2 SVGAGI (reference sequence). For the CDR3, the DNA is TGTGCCAGCAGTTACGGTCCCAGGAGATATGGCTACACCTTC. As protein: CASSYGPRRYGYTF.

The chain carries TRBV5-1 and TRBJ1-1; 9 bases agree with TRBD1. CDR3 length: 15 amino acids. Per germline, CDR1 SGHRS and CDR2 YFSETQ. V was clipped by 3 bases and J by 5 bases; unmatched bases: 8. The chain's CDR3 is CASSSTGGGGTEAFF. The CDR3 nucleotides are TGCGCCAGCAGCTCTACAGGGGGCGGAGGTACTGAAGCTTTCTTT.

This clone turned up a few times. The chain links TRBV7-9 to TRBJ2-5; TRBD2 matches 10 bases. V lost 5 bases and J lost 3; bases outside the gene matches: 12. Germline values: CDR1 SEHNR, CDR2 FQNEAQ (reference sequence). The CDR3 consists of 17 residues. DNA of the CDR3: TGTGCCAGCAGCCCCGGGTTGATAGCGGGGGGAAAAGAGACCCAGTACTTC. This translates into CASSPGLIAGGKETQYF.

Points on this clone: The same CDR3 is also encoded by other DNA sequences in this sample. The chain links TRBV20-1 to TRBJ2-7, with TRBD1 as a possible D gene (6 bases). Germline V gene sequence: CDR1 DFQATT, CDR2 SNEGSKA (reference sequence). The CDR3 contains 11 residues. V was trimmed by 6 bases and J by 3 bases, leaving 9 bases between them. The CDR3, as DNA: TGCAGTGCCGGGACATTCTACGAGCAGTACTTC. The encoded protein is CSAGTFYEQYF.

This clone was picked up a small number of times. The gene calls are TRBV18 and TRBJ2-3; tentatively, D is TRBD2 (6 bases). This CDR3 region has 14 residues. With 5 bases removed from V and 1 base from J, the gap between germline ends came to 10 bases. CDR1 is KGHSH, CDR2 LQKENI, per germline. CDR3 nucleotides: TGTGCCAGCTCAGGGCGGGGACGCACAGATACGCAGTATTTT. Translation gives CASSGRGRTDTQYF.

This clone has only a few counts. V and J are TRBV30 and TRBJ1-2; maybe TRBD1 (5 bases). V gave up 2 bases and J gave up 8 bases, with 15 bases separating them. The CDR3 is made up of 13 amino acids. The germline V gene has CDR1 GTSNPN and CDR2 SVGIG (reference sequence). CDR3 sequence (DNA): TGTGCCTGGAGTAAGGGGATGAATGTGGGCTACACCTTC. This encodes CAWSKGMNVGYTF.

The V gene is TRBV10-3, the J gene TRBJ1-1; 7 nucleotides line up with TRBD1. Germline V gene sequence: CDR1 ENHRY, CDR2 SYGVKD. V dropped 6 bases and J dropped 3; count of bases not matched to a gene: 4. CDR3 length: 13 residues. The CDR3 DNA reads TGTGCCATCAGCGACAGGGTTCACACTGAAGCTTTCTTT. It translates to CAISDRVHTEAFF.

This chain connects TRBV10-3 to TRBJ1-2, with 9 bases that match TRBD1. Trimming removed 5 bases from V and 7 bases from J; junction bases left unmatched: 11. This CDR3 has 15 amino acids. Per germline, CDR1 ENHRY and CDR2 SYGVKD. The CDR3: CAISTPTGGPSGYTF. The CDR3 nucleotides read TGTGCCATCAGTACCCCCACAGGGGGCCCATCTGGCTACACCTTC.

V is TRBV29-1 and J is TRBJ2-3; tentatively, D is TRBD1 (6 bases). Germline lookup yields CDR1 SQVTM and CDR2 ANQGSEA. V was trimmed by 8 bases and J by 1 base, leaving 16 bases between them. The CDR3 is made up of 14 amino acids. DNA for the CDR3: TGCAGCCAAAGACAGGCTAGTCGCACAGATACGCAGTATTTT. This gives the protein CSQRQASRTDTQYF.

J is TRBJ2-1 and V is TRBV30; D might be TRBD2 (6 bases). V was cut by 0 bases and J by 9 bases, with 12 bases left in between. The CDR3 has 13 residues. Germline V gene lookup returns CDR1 GTSNPN and CDR2 SVGIG (reference sequence). The CDR3 nucleotides are TGTGCCTGGAGTGTACAGGCCGGGGGTGAGCAGTTCTTC. Its protein is CAWSVQAGGEQFF.

This clone was seen a handful of times. The chain is built from TRBV5-4 and TRBJ2-3; 7 nucleotides agree with TRBD1. CDR3 size: 16 residues. The V gene end was trimmed by 3 bases and the J gene end by 2 bases; junction bases not matched to a gene: 9. CDR1 is SGHNT and CDR2 is YYREEE in the germline V gene (reference sequence). The CDR3 loop reads CASSSSRGSHTDTQYF. DNA of the CDR3: TGTGCCAGCAGCTCTAGCAGGGGGTCCCACACAGATACGCAGTATTTT. Full variable domain (rest looked up from reference TRBV5-4 and TRBJ2-3): ETGVTQSPTHLIKTRGQQVTLRCSSQSGHNTVSWYQQALGQGPQFIFQYYREEENGRGNFPPRFSGLQFPNYSSELNVNALELDDSALYLCASSSSRGSHTDTQYFGPGTRLTVL.

This clone turned up a few times. The chain employs TRBV10-3 and TRBJ1-6; D is possibly TRBD1 (5 bases). The germline V and J ends were trimmed by 0 bases and 7 bases, with 19 bases remaining between them. Germline CDR1 and CDR2: ENHRY and SYGVKD. The CDR3 length is 18 residues. CDR3 in amino acids: CAISESISRGKGNSPLHF. The CDR3 nucleotides read TGTGCCATCAGTGAGTCGATAAGTCGGGGAAAGGGGAATTCACCCCTCCACTTT.

The genes are TRBV29-1 and TRBJ1-1; a possible D gene is TRBD1 (6 bases). Trimming cost V 7 bases and J 4 bases, with 13 bases left between them. The CDR3 sequence is 12 residues long. Looked up from germline, CDR1 is SQVTM and CDR2 is ANQGSEA. In nucleotides, the CDR3 is TGCAGCGCCTTCGAGGGGGGCACTGAAGCTTTCTTT. Its protein product is CSAFEGGTEAFF. The variable domain in full, with the rest retrieved from reference TRBV29-1 and TRBJ1-1, is SAVISQKPSRDICQRGTSLTIQCQVDSQVTMMFWYRQQPGQSLTLIATANQGSEATYESGFVIDKFPISRPNLTFSTLTVSNMSPEDSSIYLCSAFEGGTEAFFGQGTRLTVV.

This clone appeared a few times. The chain links TRBV30 to TRBJ2-2, with D possibly TRBD1 on 6 matching bases. The CDR3 totals 13 residues. Trimming took 0 bases from V and 6 from J, leaving 8 bases between them. CDR1 GTSNPN and CDR2 SVGIG come from the germline V gene (reference sequence). Here the CDR3 reads CAWSVRGSGELFF. The CDR3 region has the DNA TGTGCCTGGAGTGTCAGGGGTTCCGGGGAGCTGTTTTTT.

This clone has a handful of counts. The V gene is TRBV18, the J gene TRBJ2-1; D remains unclear. The CDR3 is made up of 13 amino acids. The V end was cut by 0 bases, the J end by 11 bases, with 11 bases between. Germline CDR1 reads KGHSH; CDR2 reads LQKENI. DNA of the CDR3: TGTGCCAGCTCACCACCGAGGACCGCAAAGCAGTTCTTC. Translated, it gives CASSPPRTAKQFF.

This clone was observed a handful of times. CDR3 protein: CASNHRDGTEAFF. The CDR3 DNA follows: TGTGCCAGCAACCACAGGGACGGAACTGAAGCTTTCTTT. V is TRBV6-1 and J is TRBJ1-1, with D perhaps TRBD1 (6 bases). The germline V gene encodes CDR1 MNHNS and CDR2 SASEGT. V shed 7 bases and J shed 5 bases, with 14 bases lying between them. The CDR3 covers 13 residues.

CDR3 region: CASSEIRELFF. Written as DNA, the CDR3 is TGTGCCAGCAGTGAAATCAGGGAGCTGTTTTTT. This rearrangement joins TRBV6-1 to TRBJ2-2, with D uncertain. The V end lost 2 bases, the J end lost 9 bases, and 4 bases lay between the germline ends. The CDR3 has 11 residues. Per the germline V gene, CDR1 is MNHNS and CDR2 is SASEGT.

The sample holds one count of this clone. V usage is TRBV11-2 and J usage is TRBJ1-4; 8 nucleotides match TRBD1. CDR1 is SGHAT and CDR2 is FQNNGV in the germline V gene. V lost 5 bases, J lost 3 bases, and 5 bases stayed unmatched. The CDR3 is 15 residues long. CDR3 sequence (DNA): TGTGCCAGCAGCGTAGCGACAGGGGCTAATGAAAAACTGTTTTTT. Translating it yields CASSVATGANEKLFF.

This clone was found a few times. The chain recombines TRBV19 with TRBJ2-1; 7 bases map to TRBD1. The CDR3 is made up of 11 amino acids. In germline, CDR1 is LNHDA, CDR2 SQIVND (reference sequence). Trimming took 10 bases from V and 10 from J; bases not matched to a gene: 7. The CDR3 region has the DNA TGTGCCACCTACAGGGGCAGGGAGCAGTTCTTC. It yields the protein CATYRGREQFF.